Listed below are T cell receptor beta chains from one sample, sequenced in a study of T cell changes during pregnancy in multiple sclerosis. Method: immunoSEQ multiplex PCR; TCRdb's copy keeps in-frame clones and lacks some. The table records around 36,000 clones, approximately 92% of them present only once. The source material was CD8+ T cells from peripheral blood mononuclear cells, sampled in the first trimester of pregnancy. Receptors were obtained from a female donor with multiple sclerosis, enrolled in a pregnancy study. CDR3s include the opening cysteine and the closing phenylalanine or tryptophan. The order of the fields is CDR3 DNA, CDR3 protein, J gene, D gene, clone size, V gene, CDR3 length. A D gene is named only where the DNA matches it firmly. A clone size is listed for some rows: how often the clone was seen (once, few, many), or a class if it is expanded.

CDR3 DNA: TGTGCCATCAGTGCGGGTGACGAGACCCAGTACTTC
CDR3 protein: CAISAGDETQYF
J gene: TRBJ2-5
D gene: NA
clone size: NA
V gene: TRBV10-3
CDR3 length: 12

CDR3 DNA: TGTGCCAGCAGCCGTTCGACAGGGGCGAAGTTACGCTCTGGAAACACCATATATTTT
CDR3 protein: CASSRSTGAKLRSGNTIYF
J gene: TRBJ1-3
D gene: TRBD1
clone size: NA
V gene: TRBV7-9
CDR3 length: 19

CDR3 DNA: TGTGCCAGCGAGGGGAGCGGGGCTACGAACACCGGGGAGCTGTTTTTT
CDR3 protein: CASEGSGATNTGELFF
J gene: TRBJ2-2
D gene: TRBD2
clone size: few
V gene: TRBV9
CDR3 length: 16

CDR3 DNA: TGTGCCAGTAGTATAGTTGGGACAGGGGCCTACAATGAGCAGTTCTTC
CDR3 protein: CASSIVGTGAYNEQFF
J gene: TRBJ2-1
D gene: TRBD1
clone size: NA
V gene: TRBV19
CDR3 length: 16

CDR3 DNA: TGTGCCAGCAGTGATACAGGAACTGTCCCTGAAGCTTTCTTT
CDR3 protein: CASSDTGTVPEAFF
J gene: TRBJ1-1
D gene: NA
clone size: once
V gene: TRBV2
CDR3 length: 14

CDR3 DNA: TGTGCCAGCAGTAGGGGACGCTCGGGGGGTAATGAAAAACTGTTTTTT
CDR3 protein: CASSRGRSGGNEKLFF
J gene: TRBJ1-4
D gene: NA
clone size: NA
V gene: TRBV2
CDR3 length: 16

CDR3 DNA: TGCGCCAGCAGCTTGATGTCGCTACAAGAGACCCAGTACTTC
CDR3 protein: CASSLMSLQETQYF
J gene: TRBJ2-5
D gene: NA
clone size: NA
V gene: TRBV5-1
CDR3 length: 14

CDR3 DNA: TGCGCCAGCAGCCCCTATCGACAGGGGGCGTCCCGCCTAAGCGTCGGCTACACCTTC
CDR3 protein: CASSPYRQGASRLSVGYTF
J gene: TRBJ1-2
D gene: TRBD1
clone size: once
V gene: TRBV10-2
CDR3 length: 19

CDR3 DNA: TGTGCCAGCAGCGAGTCGGTTGAATACTCCATGAACACTGAAGCTTTCTTT
CDR3 protein: CASSESVEYSMNTEAFF
J gene: TRBJ1-1
D gene: NA
clone size: NA
V gene: TRBV7-8
CDR3 length: 17

CDR3 DNA: TGTGCCAGCAGCCCCACAGGTGGTCAGGCGTCGAACACTGAAGCTTTCTTT
CDR3 protein: CASSPTGGQASNTEAFF
J gene: TRBJ1-1
D gene: NA
clone size: NA
V gene: TRBV4-2
CDR3 length: 17

CDR3 DNA: TGTGCTAGCAGCACCTCGACAGGGTACGAAGAGACCCAGTACTTC
CDR3 protein: CASSTSTGYEETQYF
J gene: TRBJ2-5
D gene: TRBD1
clone size: NA
V gene: TRBV7-7
CDR3 length: 15

CDR3 DNA: TGTGCCAGCAGCGTGAGTCCCCGGGACACATACTTC
CDR3 protein: CASSVSPRDTYF
J gene: TRBJ1-2
D gene: NA
clone size: NA
V gene: TRBV5-6
CDR3 length: 12

CDR3 DNA: TGCGCCAGCAGCTTGGAGGGGACAGGAAATTACAATGAGCAGTTCTTC
CDR3 protein: CASSLEGTGNYNEQFF
J gene: TRBJ2-1
D gene: TRBD1
clone size: NA
V gene: TRBV5-1
CDR3 length: 16

CDR3 DNA: TGTGCCAGCAGCCCGGACAGGGCTAGCACAGATACGCAGTATTTT
CDR3 protein: CASSPDRASTDTQYF
J gene: TRBJ2-3
D gene: TRBD1
clone size: NA
V gene: TRBV28
CDR3 length: 15

CDR3 DNA: TGTGCCAGCACCTATCCCTCCTCCTACGAGCAGTACTTC
CDR3 protein: CASTYPSSYEQYF
J gene: TRBJ2-7
D gene: NA
clone size: NA
V gene: TRBV7-9
CDR3 length: 13

CDR3 DNA: TGCGCCAGCAGCTACGGACAGGGCACTGAAGCTTTCTTT
CDR3 protein: CASSYGQGTEAFF
J gene: TRBJ1-1
D gene: TRBD1
clone size: NA
V gene: TRBV5-1
CDR3 length: 13

CDR3 DNA: TGTGCCAGCAGCGTAGTCGGGAATCAACAGTTCTTC
CDR3 protein: CASSVVGNQQFF
J gene: TRBJ2-1
D gene: NA
clone size: NA
V gene: TRBV9
CDR3 length: 12

CDR3 DNA: TGTGCCAGCAGCGGGAGGGGGGCCCAGCCCCAGCATTTT
CDR3 protein: CASSGRGAQPQHF
J gene: TRBJ1-5
D gene: NA
clone size: NA
V gene: TRBV5-6
CDR3 length: 13

CDR3 DNA: TGTGCCAGCAGTCCTTCGGTCCCCGGGGAGCTGTTTTTT
CDR3 protein: CASSPSVPGELFF
J gene: TRBJ2-2
D gene: NA
clone size: once
V gene: TRBV6-5
CDR3 length: 13

CDR3 DNA: TGTGCCACCATGGCAGGAATGGGGAACACTGAAGCTTTCTTT
CDR3 protein: CATMAGMGNTEAFF
J gene: TRBJ1-1
D gene: NA
clone size: few
V gene: TRBV13
CDR3 length: 14

CDR3 DNA: TGCAGCGTTGATGGGACTAGCGGGGGACCCTACAATGAGCAGTTCTTC
CDR3 protein: CSVDGTSGGPYNEQFF
J gene: TRBJ2-1
D gene: TRBD2
clone size: NA
V gene: TRBV29-1
CDR3 length: 16

CDR3 DNA: TGTGCCAGCAGTTTTGGACAGAGAGACACAGATACGCAGTATTTT
CDR3 protein: CASSFGQRDTDTQYF
J gene: TRBJ2-3
D gene: NA
clone size: NA
V gene: TRBV6-6
CDR3 length: 15

CDR3 DNA: TGTGCCAGCAGCTTATCGGGACAGGGGAACTATGGCTACACCTTC
CDR3 protein: CASSLSGQGNYGYTF
J gene: TRBJ1-2
D gene: TRBD1
clone size: once
V gene: TRBV5-6
CDR3 length: 15

CDR3 DNA: TGTGCCAGCAGCCAAGGCGGGGGGGAGCGTCAGCCCCAGCATTTT
CDR3 protein: CASSQGGGERQPQHF
J gene: TRBJ1-5
D gene: NA
clone size: NA
V gene: TRBV4-2
CDR3 length: 15

CDR3 DNA: TGTGCCAGTAGTGGGTGGACAGGGGCCACTGAAGCTTTCTTT
CDR3 protein: CASSGWTGATEAFF
J gene: TRBJ1-1
D gene: TRBD1
clone size: once
V gene: TRBV19
CDR3 length: 14

CDR3 DNA: TGTGCCAGCAGTTACTCGGTGGAGGGAGAGGCCCTCCACTTT
CDR3 protein: CASSYSVEGEALHF
J gene: TRBJ1-6
D gene: NA
clone size: NA
V gene: TRBV6-5
CDR3 length: 14

CDR3 DNA: TGTGCCAGTAGTATAGATCCCCAGGGAAACACTGAAGCTTTCTTT
CDR3 protein: CASSIDPQGNTEAFF
J gene: TRBJ1-1
D gene: NA
clone size: NA
V gene: TRBV19
CDR3 length: 15

CDR3 DNA: TGTGCCAGCAGCGTAGGTAGCGGGGTAGAGACCCAGTACTTC
CDR3 protein: CASSVGSGVETQYF
J gene: TRBJ2-5
D gene: TRBD2
clone size: NA
V gene: TRBV9
CDR3 length: 14

CDR3 DNA: TGTGCCAGCTATAATTCAGGGAACTATGGCTACACCTTC
CDR3 protein: CASYNSGNYGYTF
J gene: TRBJ1-2
D gene: NA
clone size: NA
V gene: TRBV2
CDR3 length: 13

CDR3 DNA: TGTGCCAGCAGTCTACAGACAGGGATAAGCACAGATACGCAGTATTTT
CDR3 protein: CASSLQTGISTDTQYF
J gene: TRBJ2-3
D gene: TRBD1
clone size: once
V gene: TRBV28
CDR3 length: 16

CDR3 DNA: TGTGCCAGCAGCCCCGACAGTCAAGATACGCAGTATTTT
CDR3 protein: CASSPDSQDTQYF
J gene: TRBJ2-3
D gene: NA
clone size: NA
V gene: TRBV13
CDR3 length: 13

CDR3 DNA: TGTGCCAGTAGCCCCAACGAGGAACCCGCTAACTATGGCTACACCTTC
CDR3 protein: CASSPNEEPANYGYTF
J gene: TRBJ1-2
D gene: NA
clone size: NA
V gene: TRBV19
CDR3 length: 16

CDR3 DNA: TGTGCCAGCAGTTTCCCCGGGACTAGCGGACAAGAGACCCAGTACTTC
CDR3 protein: CASSFPGTSGQETQYF
J gene: TRBJ2-5
D gene: TRBD2
clone size: NA
V gene: TRBV6-5
CDR3 length: 16

CDR3 DNA: TGTGCCAGCAGCTCTGACAGGGGCTACGAGCAGTACTTC
CDR3 protein: CASSSDRGYEQYF
J gene: TRBJ2-7
D gene: TRBD1
clone size: few
V gene: TRBV7-3
CDR3 length: 13

CDR3 DNA: TGTGCCAGCAGTTACGGGGGCAGGGGCTACGAGCAGTACTTC
CDR3 protein: CASSYGGRGYEQYF
J gene: TRBJ2-7
D gene: NA
clone size: NA
V gene: TRBV6-5
CDR3 length: 14

CDR3 DNA: TGTGCCAGCAGCTTAGTAGAGGGGGCGACGGATCAGCCCCAGCATTTT
CDR3 protein: CASSLVEGATDQPQHF
J gene: TRBJ1-5
D gene: TRBD1
clone size: NA
V gene: TRBV7-8
CDR3 length: 16

CDR3 DNA: TGTGCTAGTGGTTTTTCCCTAGAAGGAGAAACCGGGGAGCTGTTTTTT
CDR3 protein: CASGFSLEGETGELFF
J gene: TRBJ2-2
D gene: NA
clone size: once
V gene: TRBV12-5
CDR3 length: 16

CDR3 DNA: TGTGCCAGCGGGACACCCGACAACTATGGCTACACCTTC
CDR3 protein: CASGTPDNYGYTF
J gene: TRBJ1-2
D gene: NA
clone size: NA
V gene: TRBV7-6
CDR3 length: 13

CDR3 DNA: TGTGCCAGCCCTGACGGGGTGAACTATGGCTACACCTTC
CDR3 protein: CASPDGVNYGYTF
J gene: TRBJ1-2
D gene: NA
clone size: NA
V gene: TRBV6-1
CDR3 length: 13

CDR3 DNA: TGCGCCAGCAGCTACTGGACAGGGAGTGGTGAAAAACTGTTTTTT
CDR3 protein: CASSYWTGSGEKLFF
J gene: TRBJ1-4
D gene: TRBD1
clone size: NA
V gene: TRBV5-1
CDR3 length: 15

CDR3 DNA: TGTGCCAGCACTTTAGCACCCGACTCTGGAAACACCATATATTTT
CDR3 protein: CASTLAPDSGNTIYF
J gene: TRBJ1-3
D gene: NA
clone size: NA
V gene: TRBV6-1
CDR3 length: 15

CDR3 DNA: TGCGCCAGCAGCTTGGACCAGATGGATGAAAAACTGTTTTTT
CDR3 protein: CASSLDQMDEKLFF
J gene: TRBJ1-4
D gene: NA
clone size: NA
V gene: TRBV5-1
CDR3 length: 14

CDR3 DNA: TGTGCCAGCAGCTCCTACGGGACAGTAAATGAAAAACTGTTTTTT
CDR3 protein: CASSSYGTVNEKLFF
J gene: TRBJ1-4
D gene: TRBD1
clone size: NA
V gene: TRBV7-9
CDR3 length: 15

CDR3 DNA: TGTGCCAGCAGCTTGGGCCCCGGGACAGGTAGTTACGAGCAGTACTTC
CDR3 protein: CASSLGPGTGSYEQYF
J gene: TRBJ2-7
D gene: TRBD1
clone size: NA
V gene: TRBV11-2
CDR3 length: 16

CDR3 DNA: TGCGCCAGCAGCCCCACGGGACAGGGGGCCACTGAAGCTTTCTTT
CDR3 protein: CASSPTGQGATEAFF
J gene: TRBJ1-1
D gene: TRBD1
clone size: NA
V gene: TRBV5-1
CDR3 length: 15

CDR3 DNA: TGCGCCAGCAGCTTAGAAAGCCAGGGGGGAGATACGCAGTATTTT
CDR3 protein: CASSLESQGGDTQYF
J gene: TRBJ2-3
D gene: NA
clone size: NA
V gene: TRBV5-1
CDR3 length: 15

CDR3 DNA: TGTGCCAGCAGCTTACAGGGCAACACTGAAGCTTTCTTT
CDR3 protein: CASSLQGNTEAFF
J gene: TRBJ1-1
D gene: NA
clone size: NA
V gene: TRBV7-3
CDR3 length: 13

CDR3 DNA: TGCGCCAGCAGTGAAACCGGGGGATACACCATATATTTT
CDR3 protein: CASSETGGYTIYF
J gene: TRBJ1-3
D gene: NA
clone size: few
V gene: TRBV10-1
CDR3 length: 13

CDR3 DNA: TGTGCCAGCAGCGTGGATGGGCTAGCGGGGGGCCCTAACAATGAGCAGTTCTTC
CDR3 protein: CASSVDGLAGGPNNEQFF
J gene: TRBJ2-1
D gene: TRBD2
clone size: NA
V gene: TRBV9
CDR3 length: 18

CDR3 DNA: TGTGCCAGCAGCTTAGGTGGGGGGGATCAGCCCCAGCATTTT
CDR3 protein: CASSLGGGDQPQHF
J gene: TRBJ1-5
D gene: NA
clone size: NA
V gene: TRBV11-2
CDR3 length: 14

CDR3 DNA: TGCGCCAGCAGCCAAACGGGACAGTCCTATGGCTACACCTTC
CDR3 protein: CASSQTGQSYGYTF
J gene: TRBJ1-2
D gene: TRBD1
clone size: NA
V gene: TRBV4-1
CDR3 length: 14

CDR3 DNA: TGTGCCAGCAGCCAGAGCGGGCGGCTCCAAGAGACCCAGTACTTC
CDR3 protein: CASSQSGRLQETQYF
J gene: TRBJ2-5
D gene: NA
clone size: NA
V gene: TRBV11-1
CDR3 length: 15

CDR3 DNA: TGTGCCAGCAGCGCCTGGACAGGGAAAGGTACTGAAGCTTTCTTT
CDR3 protein: CASSAWTGKGTEAFF
J gene: TRBJ1-1
D gene: TRBD1
clone size: NA
V gene: TRBV9
CDR3 length: 15

CDR3 DNA: TGTGCCAGCACGTTGGGACTAGCGGGGGACCACGAGCAGTACTTC
CDR3 protein: CASTLGLAGDHEQYF
J gene: TRBJ2-7
D gene: TRBD2
clone size: NA
V gene: TRBV13
CDR3 length: 15

CDR3 DNA: TGTGCCAGCAGCTTAACCCACAGCAACAATGAGCAGTTCTTC
CDR3 protein: CASSLTHSNNEQFF
J gene: TRBJ2-1
D gene: NA
clone size: few
V gene: TRBV7-9
CDR3 length: 14

CDR3 DNA: TGTGCTAGCAGCTTACTATCCGAGCCTGGGAGGGAGACCCAGTACTTC
CDR3 protein: CASSLLSEPGRETQYF
J gene: TRBJ2-5
D gene: NA
clone size: NA
V gene: TRBV7-7
CDR3 length: 16

CDR3 DNA: TGTGCCAGCAGCCCCCTAACGGGACATAGGGCCACAGATACGCAGTATTTT
CDR3 protein: CASSPLTGHRATDTQYF
J gene: TRBJ2-3
D gene: NA
clone size: NA
V gene: TRBV14
CDR3 length: 17

CDR3 DNA: TGTGCCAGCAGCTTGAGTAGAAACAGGGGCGCTAACTATGGCTACACCTTC
CDR3 protein: CASSLSRNRGANYGYTF
J gene: TRBJ1-2
D gene: TRBD1
clone size: NA
V gene: TRBV5-5
CDR3 length: 17

CDR3 DNA: TGTGCCAGCAGCCCTAGCGGGGGGGCCAACACCGGGGAGCTGTTTTTT
CDR3 protein: CASSPSGGANTGELFF
J gene: TRBJ2-2
D gene: TRBD2
clone size: NA
V gene: TRBV7-8
CDR3 length: 16